The 4 T cell receptor beta chains in this list originate from one sample, sequenced in a study of cytomegalovirus exposure and HLA in healthy donors. PCR involved 60 Vbeta and 13 Jbeta primers. The protocol was immunoSEQ multiplex PCR, while the TCRdb copy is restricted to in-frame clones and leaves out a portion. The table includes about 240,000 clones, about 88% detected once. The sequenced sample was PBMCs. These receptors all stem from a girl aged 2 to 10 in good health and CMV-seronegative.

The chain couples TRBV10-2 to TRBJ2-7, with TRBD1 identical over 8 bases. The CDR3 is 13 amino acids. The J segment lost 4 bases and the V segment lost 1 base, leaving 0 bases of the junction unmatched. The germline CDR1 and CDR2 sequences are WSHSY and SAAADI. CDR3 nucleotides: TGCGCCAGCAGTGAGTGGACAGGGTACGAGCAGTACTTC. It is translated as CASSEWTGYEQYF.

This rearrangement joins TRBV6-5 to TRBJ2-5; TRBD2 aligns across 14 bases. Germline V gives CDR1 MNHEY, CDR2 SVGAGI. V dropped 4 bases and J dropped 4; count of bases not matched to a gene: 5. The CDR3 is 16 amino acids. The CDR3 DNA follows: TGTGCCAGCAGTTTAACCGGGACTAGCGGGAGAGAGACCCAGTACTTC. Its protein product is CASSLTGTSGRETQYF.

The genes are TRBV30 and TRBJ2-2, with a possible D match to TRBD2 (5 bases). V lost 2 bases and J 3 bases, leaving 10 bases between the germline ends. This CDR3 region has 14 residues. CDR1 and CDR2 from the germline V gene are GTSNPN and SVGIG (reference sequence). The CDR3 protein is CAWSPGLHTGELFF. CDR3 DNA: TGTGCCTGGAGTCCCGGACTCCACACCGGGGAGCTGTTTTTT.

The chain employs TRBV30 and TRBJ2-1; a possible D gene is TRBD2 (6 bases). In germline, CDR1 is GTSNPN, CDR2 SVGIG (reference sequence). There are 18 residues in the CDR3. Trimming stripped 4 bases from V and 5 bases from J, with 27 bases between. For the CDR3, the DNA is TGTGCCTGGACCCCCGGGACTTTAGCGCCTTCGGAGGACAATGAGCAGTTCTTC. Residues: CAWTPGTLAPSEDNEQFF.